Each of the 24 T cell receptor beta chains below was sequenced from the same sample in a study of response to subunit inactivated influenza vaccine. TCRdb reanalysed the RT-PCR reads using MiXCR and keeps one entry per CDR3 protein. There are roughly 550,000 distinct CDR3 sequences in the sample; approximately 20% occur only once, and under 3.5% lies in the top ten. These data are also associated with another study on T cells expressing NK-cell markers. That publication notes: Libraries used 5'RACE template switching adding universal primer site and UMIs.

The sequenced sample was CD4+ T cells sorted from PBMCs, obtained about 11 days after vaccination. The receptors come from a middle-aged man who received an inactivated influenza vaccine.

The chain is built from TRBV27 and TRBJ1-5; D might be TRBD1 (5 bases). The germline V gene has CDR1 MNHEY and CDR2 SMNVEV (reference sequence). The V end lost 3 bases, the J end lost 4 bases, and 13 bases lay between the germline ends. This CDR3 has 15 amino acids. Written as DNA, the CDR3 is TGTGCCAGCAGTTTGGGACGGTCGCTTAATCAGCCCCAGCATTTT. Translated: CASSLGRSLNQPQHF.

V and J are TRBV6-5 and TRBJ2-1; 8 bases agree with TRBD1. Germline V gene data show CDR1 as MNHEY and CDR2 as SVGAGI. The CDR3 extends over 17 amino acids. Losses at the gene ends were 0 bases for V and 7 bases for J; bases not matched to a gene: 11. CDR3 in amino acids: CASSYSTGGQGRNEQFF. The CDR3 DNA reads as TGTGCCAGCAGTTACTCGACTGGTGGACAGGGAAGGAATGAGCAGTTCTTC.

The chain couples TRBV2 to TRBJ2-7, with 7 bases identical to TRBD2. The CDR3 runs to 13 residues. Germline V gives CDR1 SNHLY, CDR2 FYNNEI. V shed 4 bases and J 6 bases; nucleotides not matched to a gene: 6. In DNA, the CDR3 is TGTGCCAGCAGTGGGACTAGGGCTGGCGAGCAGTACTTC. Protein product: CASSGTRAGEQYF.

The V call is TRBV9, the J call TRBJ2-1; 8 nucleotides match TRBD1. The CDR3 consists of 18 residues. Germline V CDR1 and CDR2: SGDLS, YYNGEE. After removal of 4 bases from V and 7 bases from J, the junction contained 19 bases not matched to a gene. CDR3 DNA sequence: TGTGCCAGCAGCTCAACGACAGGGGTCGCGGGCCGGGAGAATGAGCAGTTCTTC. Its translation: CASSSTTGVAGRENEQFF. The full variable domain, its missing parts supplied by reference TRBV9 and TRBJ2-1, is DSGVTQTPKHLITATGQRVTLRCSPRSGDLSVYWYQQSLDQGLQFLIQYYNGEERAKGNILERFSAQQFPDLHSELNLSSLELGDSALYFCASSSTTGVAGRENEQFFGPGTRLTVL.

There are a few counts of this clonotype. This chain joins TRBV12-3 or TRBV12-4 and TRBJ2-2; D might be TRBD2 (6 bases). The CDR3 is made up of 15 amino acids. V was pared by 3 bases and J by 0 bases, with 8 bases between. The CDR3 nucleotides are TGTGCCAGCAGTTTCGGGGGACCGAACACCGGGGAGCTGTTTTTT. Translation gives CASSFGGPNTGELFF.

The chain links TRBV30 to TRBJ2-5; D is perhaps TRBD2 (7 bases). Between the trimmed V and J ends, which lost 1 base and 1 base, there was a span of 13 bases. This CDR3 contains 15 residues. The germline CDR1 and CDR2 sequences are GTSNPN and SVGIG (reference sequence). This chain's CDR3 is CAWSEYGGPQETQYF. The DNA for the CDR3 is TGTGCCTGGAGTGAGTACGGGGGGCCCCAAGAGACCCAGTACTTC.

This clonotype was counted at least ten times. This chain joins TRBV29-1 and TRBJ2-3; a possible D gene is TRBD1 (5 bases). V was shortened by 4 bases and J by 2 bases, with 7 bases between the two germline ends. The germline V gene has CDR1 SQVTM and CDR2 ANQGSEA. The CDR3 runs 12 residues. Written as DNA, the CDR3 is TGCAGCGTTGCCGGACACACAGATACGCAGTATTTT. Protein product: CSVAGHTDTQYF.

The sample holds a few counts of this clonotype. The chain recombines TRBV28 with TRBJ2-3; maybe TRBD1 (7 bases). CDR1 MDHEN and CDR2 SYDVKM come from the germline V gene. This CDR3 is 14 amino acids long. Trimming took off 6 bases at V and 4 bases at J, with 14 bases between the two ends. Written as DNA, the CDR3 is TGTGCCAGCAGAGGAGGGGGCCTCGCAGATACGCAGTATTTT. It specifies CASRGGGLADTQYF.

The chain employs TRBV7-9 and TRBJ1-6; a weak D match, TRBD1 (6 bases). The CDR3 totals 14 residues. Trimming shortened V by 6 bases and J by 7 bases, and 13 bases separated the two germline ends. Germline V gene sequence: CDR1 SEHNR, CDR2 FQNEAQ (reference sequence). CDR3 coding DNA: TGTGCCAGCAGACTCCACGGGGGCAATTCACCCCTCCACTTT. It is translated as CASRLHGGNSPLHF.

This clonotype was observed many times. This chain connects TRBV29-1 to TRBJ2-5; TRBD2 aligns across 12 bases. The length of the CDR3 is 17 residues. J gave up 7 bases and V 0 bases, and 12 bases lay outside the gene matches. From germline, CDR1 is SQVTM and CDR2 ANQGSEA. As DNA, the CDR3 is TGCAGCGTTGAAGATGGACTAGCGGGATACCAATTTGGGACCCAGTACTTC. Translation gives CSVEDGLAGYQFGTQYF. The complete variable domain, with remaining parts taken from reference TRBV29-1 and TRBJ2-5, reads SAVISQKPSRDICQRGTSLTIQCQVDSQVTMMFWYRQQPGQSLTLIATANQGSEATYESGFVIDKFPISRPNLTFSTLTVSNMSPEDSSIYLCSVEDGLAGYQFGTQYFGPGTRLLVL.

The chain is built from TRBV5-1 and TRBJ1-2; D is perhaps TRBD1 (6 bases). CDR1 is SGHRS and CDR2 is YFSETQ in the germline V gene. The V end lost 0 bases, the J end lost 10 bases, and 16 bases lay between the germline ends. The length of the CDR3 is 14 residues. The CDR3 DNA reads TGCGCCAGCAGCTTGGACCTGGGGGCACTTGTCTACACCTTC. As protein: CASSLDLGALVYTF.

CDR3 nucleotides: TGCGCCAGCAGCTTGGAGAGGGTACCCTACGAGCAGTACTTC. It is translated as CASSLERVPYEQYF. The genes are TRBV5-1 and TRBJ2-7; perhaps TRBD2 as D (5 bases). Trimming stripped 0 bases from V and 2 bases from J, with 9 bases between. CDR3 length: 14 amino acids. CDR1 SGHRS and CDR2 YFSETQ come from the germline V gene.

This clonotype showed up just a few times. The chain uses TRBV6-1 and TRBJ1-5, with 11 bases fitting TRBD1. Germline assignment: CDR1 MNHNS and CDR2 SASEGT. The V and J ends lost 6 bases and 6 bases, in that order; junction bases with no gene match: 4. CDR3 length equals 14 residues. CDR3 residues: CASSGTGGFQPQHF. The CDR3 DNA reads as TGTGCCAGCAGCGGGACAGGGGGGTTTCAGCCCCAGCATTTT.

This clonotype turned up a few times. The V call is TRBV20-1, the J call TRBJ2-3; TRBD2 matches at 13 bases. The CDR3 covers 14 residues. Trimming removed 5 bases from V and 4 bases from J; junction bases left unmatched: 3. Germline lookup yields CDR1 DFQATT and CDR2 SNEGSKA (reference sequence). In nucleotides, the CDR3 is TGCAGTGCTCGTACTAGCGGGAGGGCAGATACGCAGTATTTT. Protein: CSARTSGRADTQYF.

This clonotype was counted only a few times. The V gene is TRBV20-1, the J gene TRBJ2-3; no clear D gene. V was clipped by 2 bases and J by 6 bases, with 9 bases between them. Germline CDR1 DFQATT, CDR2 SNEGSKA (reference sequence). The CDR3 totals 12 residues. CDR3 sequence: CSARSQADTQYF. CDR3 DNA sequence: TGCAGTGCTAGAAGTCAGGCTGATACGCAGTATTTT.

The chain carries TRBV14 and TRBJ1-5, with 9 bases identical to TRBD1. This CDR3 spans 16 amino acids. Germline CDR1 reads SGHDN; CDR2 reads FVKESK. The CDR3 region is CGKTGTGQIPNQPQHF. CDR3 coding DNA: TGTGGGAAAACCGGGACAGGGCAAATTCCGAATCAGCCCCAGCATTTT.

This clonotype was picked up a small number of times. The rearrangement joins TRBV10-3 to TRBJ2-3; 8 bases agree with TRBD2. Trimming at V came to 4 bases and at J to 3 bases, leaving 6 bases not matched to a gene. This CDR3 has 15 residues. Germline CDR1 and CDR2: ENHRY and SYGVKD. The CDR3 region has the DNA TGTGCCATCAGTGTGGATAGCGGGATGACAGATACGCAGTATTTT. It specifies CAISVDSGMTDTQYF.

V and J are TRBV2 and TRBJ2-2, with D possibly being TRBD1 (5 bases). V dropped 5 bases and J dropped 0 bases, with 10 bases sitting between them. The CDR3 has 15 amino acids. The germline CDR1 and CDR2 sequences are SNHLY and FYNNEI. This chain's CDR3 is CASSRTPANTGELFF. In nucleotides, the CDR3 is TGTGCCAGCAGTAGGACACCCGCGAACACCGGGGAGCTGTTTTTT.

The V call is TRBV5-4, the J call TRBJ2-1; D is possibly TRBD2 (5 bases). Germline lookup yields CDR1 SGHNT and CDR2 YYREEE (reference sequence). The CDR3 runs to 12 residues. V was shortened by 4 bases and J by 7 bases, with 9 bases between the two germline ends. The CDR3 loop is CASSVKRNEQFF. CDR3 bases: TGTGCCAGCAGCGTAAAGCGGAATGAGCAGTTCTTC. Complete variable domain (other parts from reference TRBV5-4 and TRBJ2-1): ETGVTQSPTHLIKTRGQQVTLRCSSQSGHNTVSWYQQALGQGPQFIFQYYREEENGRGNFPPRFSGLQFPNYSSELNVNALELDDSALYLCASSVKRNEQFFGPGTRLTVL.

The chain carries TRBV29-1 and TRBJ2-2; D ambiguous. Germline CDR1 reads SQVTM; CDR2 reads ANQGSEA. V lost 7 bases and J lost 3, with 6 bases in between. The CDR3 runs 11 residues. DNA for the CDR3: TGCAGCGCCCGGGACACCGGGGAGCTGTTTTTT. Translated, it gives CSARDTGELFF.

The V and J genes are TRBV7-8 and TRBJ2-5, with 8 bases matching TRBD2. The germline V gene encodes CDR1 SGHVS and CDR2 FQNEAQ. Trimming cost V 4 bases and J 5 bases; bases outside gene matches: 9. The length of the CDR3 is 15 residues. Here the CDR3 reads CASSSLGSGSETQYF. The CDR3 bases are TGTGCCAGCAGCTCCCTAGGGAGCGGGAGCGAGACCCAGTACTTC.

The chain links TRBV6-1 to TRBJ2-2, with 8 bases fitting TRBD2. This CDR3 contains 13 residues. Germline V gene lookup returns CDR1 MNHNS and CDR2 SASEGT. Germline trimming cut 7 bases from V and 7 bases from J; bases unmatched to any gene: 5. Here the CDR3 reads CASMSGGIGELFF. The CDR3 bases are TGTGCCAGCATGAGCGGGGGCATCGGGGAGCTGTTTTTT.

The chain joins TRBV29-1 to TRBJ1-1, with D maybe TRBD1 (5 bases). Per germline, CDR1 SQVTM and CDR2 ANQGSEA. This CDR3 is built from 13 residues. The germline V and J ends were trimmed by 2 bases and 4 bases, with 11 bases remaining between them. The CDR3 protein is CSVEQGRGTEAFF. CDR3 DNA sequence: TGCAGCGTTGAACAGGGCCGGGGCACTGAAGCTTTCTTT.

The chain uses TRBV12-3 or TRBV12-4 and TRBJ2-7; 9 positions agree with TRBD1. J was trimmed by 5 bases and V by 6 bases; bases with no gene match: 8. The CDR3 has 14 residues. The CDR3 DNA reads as TGTGCCAGCAGCTACGACAGGGGGATCGACGAGCAGTACTTC. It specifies CASSYDRGIDEQYF.